A selection of T cell receptor beta chains follows, all from one sample in a study of T cells in localized non-small cell lung cancer. The table came from immunoSEQ multiplex PCR; TCRdb's copy has only in-frame clones and leaves some out. The sample contains about 59,000 clones, approximately 89% of which appear only once. Source: peripheral blood, taken before any cancer treatment. The receptors derive from a man between 40 and 70 years old with stage I lung adenocarcinoma. The CDR3 runs from the conserved cysteine through the conserved F or W. D genes are given only for firm matches. Size values are once, few and many counts, or a class for expanded clones, and some rows have none.

CDR3,DNA,V,size,D,J
CASSLGGTVSYEQYF,TGTGCCAGCAGCTTAGGTGGGACAGTCTCCTACGAGCAGTACTTC,TRBV7-2,.,TRBD1,TRBJ2-7
CASSREGLTGRTYEQYF,TGTGCCAGCAGCCGAGAGGGACTTACCGGGCGTACCTACGAGCAGTACTTC,TRBV11-2,few,.,TRBJ2-7
CASGLVLNTEAFF,TGTGCTAGTGGTTTGGTACTAAACACTGAAGCTTTCTTT,TRBV12-5,.,.,TRBJ1-1
CASSWAGTNGKETQYF,TGCGCCAGCAGCTGGGCCGGGACGAATGGGAAAGAGACCCAGTACTTC,TRBV5-1,.,.,TRBJ2-5
CASSLGKGSPFNYEQYF,TGTGCCAGCAGCTTAGGGAAGGGGTCACCTTTTAATTACGAGCAGTACTTC,TRBV7-2,.,.,TRBJ2-7
CASSKQGGNEQFF,TGTGCCAGCAGTAAACAGGGGGGCAATGAGCAGTTCTTC,TRBV6-5,.,TRBD1,TRBJ2-1
CASRNNPRVPYNEQFF,TGTGCCAGCAGAAACAACCCTAGGGTCCCATACAATGAGCAGTTCTTC,TRBV28,.,.,TRBJ2-1
CASSLTRGETQYF,TGTGCCAGCAGTTTGACACGCGGGGAGACCCAGTACTTC,TRBV2,.,.,TRBJ2-5
CASSPPGGGYYGYTF,TGTGCCAGCAGCCCCCCAGGGGGGGGGTACTATGGCTACACCTTC,TRBV2,.,TRBD1,TRBJ1-2
CASRGRTVNQPQHF,TGTGCCAGCAGGGGAAGGACAGTCAATCAGCCCCAGCATTTT,TRBV6-5,.,.,TRBJ1-5
CASSSGSPTVGSNTIYF,TGTGCCAGCAGCTCCGGCAGCCCTACAGTTGGTTCGAACACCATATATTTT,TRBV5-4,.,.,TRBJ1-3
CASTPGSNEQFF,TGTGCCAGCACCCCCGGGTCCAATGAGCAGTTCTTC,TRBV7-9,.,.,TRBJ2-1
CASTGVESPGELFF,TGTGCCAGTACAGGGGTTGAAAGTCCCGGGGAGCTGTTTTTT,TRBV19,.,.,TRBJ2-2
CASTGQASDEVEKLFF,TGTGCCAGTACGGGACAGGCGTCGGACGAGGTCGAAAAACTGTTTTTT,TRBV19,.,TRBD1,TRBJ1-4
CASSGGTSGPIGDTQYF,TGCGCCAGCAGTGGAGGGACTAGCGGGCCCATAGGAGATACGCAGTATTTT,TRBV10-1,.,TRBD2,TRBJ2-3
CAWSVRDGEAFF,TGTGCCTGGAGTGTCCGGGACGGTGAAGCTTTCTTT,TRBV30,.,.,TRBJ1-1
CASSQVIATQQYF,TGTGCCAGCAGCCAAGTTATCGCTACCCAGCAGTACTTC,TRBV14,.,.,TRBJ2-7
CASSVGGPYNEQFF,TGTGCCAGCAGCGTAGGGGGCCCATACAATGAGCAGTTCTTC,TRBV9,.,.,TRBJ2-1
CASSHLGTPKNNEQFF,TGTGCCAGCAGCCACCTTGGGACACCAAAAAACAATGAGCAGTTCTTC,TRBV7-2,.,.,TRBJ2-1
CASSWGDRVTTNEKLFF,TGTGCCAGCAGTTGGGGGGACAGGGTAACAACTAATGAAAAACTGTTTTTT,TRBV28,.,TRBD1,TRBJ1-4
CASSASNTGELFF,TGTGCCAGCAGTGCTTCGAACACCGGGGAGCTGTTTTTT,TRBV25-1,.,.,TRBJ2-2
CASSQDRSGTGQETQYF,TGTGCCAGCAGCCAAGATCGGTCGGGGACAGGGCAAGAGACCCAGTACTTC,TRBV4-2,.,TRBD1,TRBJ2-5
CASSLTGGMNTGELFF,TGTGCCAGCAGCCTGACAGGGGGCATGAACACCGGGGAGCTGTTTTTT,TRBV14,.,TRBD1,TRBJ2-2
CSVRWDRYNEQFF,TGCAGCGTTAGGTGGGACAGGTACAATGAGCAGTTCTTC,TRBV29-1,once,TRBD1,TRBJ2-1
CASSSDGYTF,TGTGCCAGCAGCTCCGATGGCTACACCTTC,TRBV28,.,.,TRBJ1-2
CASLPQLGPQETQYF,TGTGCCAGCTTACCCCAGTTAGGACCCCAAGAGACCCAGTACTTC,TRBV28,.,.,TRBJ2-5
CASSLFAAALNEKLFF,TGTGCCAGCAGTTTATTTGCGGCAGCCCTTAATGAAAAACTGTTTTTT,TRBV28,.,.,TRBJ1-4
CASSPGQGGAMNTEAFF,TGTGCCAGCAGCCCGGGACAGGGGGGGGCCATGAACACTGAAGCTTTCTTT,TRBV11-2,.,TRBD1,TRBJ1-1
CASDRESSGNTIYF,TGTGCCAGCGACCGGGAGAGCTCTGGAAACACCATATATTTT,TRBV6-1,.,.,TRBJ1-3
CASSTLPGAKAYEQYF,TGTGCCAGTAGTACCCTACCAGGGGCAAAGGCATACGAGCAGTACTTC,TRBV19,.,.,TRBJ2-7
CASSTGQGAALDYGYTF,TGCGCCAGCAGCACTGGACAGGGGGCGGCCTTAGACTATGGCTACACCTTC,TRBV5-1,.,TRBD1,TRBJ1-2
CASGLRDRNEKLFF,TGTGCTAGTGGTTTGCGGGACCGGAATGAAAAACTGTTTTTT,TRBV12-5,.,.,TRBJ1-4
CASSLGGSSYNEQFF,TGTGCCAGCAGTTTAGGGGGGAGCTCCTACAATGAGCAGTTCTTC,TRBV27,.,.,TRBJ2-1
CASSELGVDEKLFF,TGTGCCAGCAGCGAACTGGGGGTAGATGAAAAACTGTTTTTT,TRBV5-6,.,.,TRBJ1-4
CASGFRAGANVLTF,TGTGCCAGCGGGTTCAGGGCTGGGGCCAACGTCCTGACTTTC,TRBV6-5,.,.,TRBJ2-6
CAWSPGTASYEQYF,TGTGCCTGGAGCCCTGGGACTGCATCCTACGAGCAGTACTTC,TRBV30,.,.,TRBJ2-7
CASSQGAGAYEQYF,TGCGCCAGCAGCCAAGGAGCGGGAGCTTACGAGCAGTACTTC,TRBV4-1,.,TRBD2,TRBJ2-7
CASIGDRYEQYF,TGTGCCAGTATCGGTGATCGCTACGAGCAGTACTTC,TRBV19,.,.,TRBJ2-7
CASSNSGFTDTQYF,TGTGCCAGTAGTAACAGTGGATTCACAGATACGCAGTATTTT,TRBV19,once,.,TRBJ2-3
CASSYSGQIGNTIYF,TGTGCCAGCAGTTACTCCGGGCAGATAGGAAACACCATATATTTT,TRBV6-5,.,.,TRBJ1-3
CASSQERGGSAYRNPYEQYF,TGCGCCAGCAGCCAAGAGCGGGGGGGAAGCGCGTATAGGAATCCCTACGAGCAGTACTTC,TRBV4-3,once,TRBD2,TRBJ2-7
CASSTEAGETQYF,TGTGCCAGCAGCACAGAAGCAGGAGAGACCCAGTACTTC,TRBV11-3,.,.,TRBJ2-5
CASSIAGPNNEQFF,TGTGCCAGTAGTATTGCAGGGCCAAACAATGAGCAGTTCTTC,TRBV19,.,.,TRBJ2-1
CASSNAYEQYF,TGCGCCAGCAGCAACGCCTACGAGCAGTACTTC,TRBV5-1,once,.,TRBJ2-7
CASSLEASGYNEQFF,TGTGCCAGCAGCTTAGAGGCTAGCGGTTACAATGAGCAGTTCTTC,TRBV11-1,once,TRBD2,TRBJ2-1
CAWSKGNRFDEQYF,TGTGCCTGGAGTAAGGGAAATAGGTTCGACGAGCAGTACTTC,TRBV30,.,.,TRBJ2-7